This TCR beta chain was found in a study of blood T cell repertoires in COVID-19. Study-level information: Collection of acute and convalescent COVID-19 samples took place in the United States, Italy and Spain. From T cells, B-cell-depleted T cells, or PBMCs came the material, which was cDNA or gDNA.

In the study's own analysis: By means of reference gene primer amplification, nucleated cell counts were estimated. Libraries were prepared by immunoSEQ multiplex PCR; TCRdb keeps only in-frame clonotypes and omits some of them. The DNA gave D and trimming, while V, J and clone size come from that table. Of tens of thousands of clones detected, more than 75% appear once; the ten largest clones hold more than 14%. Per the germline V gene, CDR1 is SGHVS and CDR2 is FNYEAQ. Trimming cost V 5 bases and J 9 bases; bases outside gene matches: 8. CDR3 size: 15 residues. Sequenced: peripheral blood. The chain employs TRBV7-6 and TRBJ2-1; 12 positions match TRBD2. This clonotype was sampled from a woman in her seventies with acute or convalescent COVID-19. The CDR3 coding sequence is TGTGCCAGCAGCCCGACTAGCGGGAGAGGCAGTGAGCAGTTCTTC. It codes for CASSPTSGRGSEQFF.